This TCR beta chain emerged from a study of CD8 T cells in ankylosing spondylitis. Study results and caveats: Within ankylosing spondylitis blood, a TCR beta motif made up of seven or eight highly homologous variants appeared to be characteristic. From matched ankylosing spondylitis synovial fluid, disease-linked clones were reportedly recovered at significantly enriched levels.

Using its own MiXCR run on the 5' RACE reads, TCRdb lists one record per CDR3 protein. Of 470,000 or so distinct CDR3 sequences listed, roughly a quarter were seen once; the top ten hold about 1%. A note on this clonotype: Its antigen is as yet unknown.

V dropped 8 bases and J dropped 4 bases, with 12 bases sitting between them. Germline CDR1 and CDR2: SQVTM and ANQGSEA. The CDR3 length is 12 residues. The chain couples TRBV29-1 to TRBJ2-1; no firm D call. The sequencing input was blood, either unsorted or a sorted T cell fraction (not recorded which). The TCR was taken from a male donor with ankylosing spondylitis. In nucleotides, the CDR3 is TGCAGCCCCATGACCGGGTACAATGAGCAGTTCTTC. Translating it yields CSPMTGYNEQFF.